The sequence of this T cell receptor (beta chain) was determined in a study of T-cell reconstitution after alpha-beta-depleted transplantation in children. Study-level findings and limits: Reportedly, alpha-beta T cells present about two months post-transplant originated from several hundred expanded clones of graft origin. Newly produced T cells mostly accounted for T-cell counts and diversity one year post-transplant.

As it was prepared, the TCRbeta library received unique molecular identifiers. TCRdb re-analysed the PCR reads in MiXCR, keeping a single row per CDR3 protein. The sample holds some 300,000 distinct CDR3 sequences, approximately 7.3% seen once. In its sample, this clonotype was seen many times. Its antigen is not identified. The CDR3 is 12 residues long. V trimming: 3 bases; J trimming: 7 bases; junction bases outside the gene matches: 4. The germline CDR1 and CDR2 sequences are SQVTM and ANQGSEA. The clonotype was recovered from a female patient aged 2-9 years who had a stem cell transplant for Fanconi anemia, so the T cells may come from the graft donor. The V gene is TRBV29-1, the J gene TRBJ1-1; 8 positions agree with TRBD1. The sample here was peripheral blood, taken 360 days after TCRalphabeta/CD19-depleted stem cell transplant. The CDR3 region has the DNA TGCAGCGTTGAGGACAGGGAAATTGAAGCTTTCTTT. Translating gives CSVEDREIEAFF.